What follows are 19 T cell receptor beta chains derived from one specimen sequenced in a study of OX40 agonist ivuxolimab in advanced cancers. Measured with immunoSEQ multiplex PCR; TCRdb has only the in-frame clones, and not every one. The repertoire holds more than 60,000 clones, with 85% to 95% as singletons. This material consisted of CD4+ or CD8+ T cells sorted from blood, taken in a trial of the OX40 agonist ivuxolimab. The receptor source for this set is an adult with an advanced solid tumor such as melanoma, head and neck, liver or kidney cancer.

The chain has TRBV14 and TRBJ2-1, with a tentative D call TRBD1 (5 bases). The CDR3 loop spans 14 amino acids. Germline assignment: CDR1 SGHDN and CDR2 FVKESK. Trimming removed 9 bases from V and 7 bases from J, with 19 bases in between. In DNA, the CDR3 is TGTGCCAGTTGTCAGGGCTCAACGTATAATGAGCAGTTCTTC. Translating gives CASCQGSTYNEQFF.

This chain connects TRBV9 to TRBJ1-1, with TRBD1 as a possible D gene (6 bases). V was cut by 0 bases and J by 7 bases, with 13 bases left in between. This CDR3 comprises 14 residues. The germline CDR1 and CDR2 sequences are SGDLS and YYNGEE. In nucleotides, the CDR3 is TGTGCCAGCAGCGTAGGCAGGGGCCTGGATGAAGCTTTCTTT. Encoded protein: CASSVGRGLDEAFF.

The CDR3 spells CASSLGGSGNEQFF. CDR3 DNA: TGTGCCAGCAGCTTAGGCGGATCGGGGAATGAGCAGTTCTTC. V and J are TRBV7-3 and TRBJ2-1; D may be TRBD2 (5 bases). V lost 2 bases, J lost 7 bases, and 12 bases lay in between. Germline loops: CDR1 SGHTA, CDR2 FQGTGA. This CDR3 has 14 amino acids.

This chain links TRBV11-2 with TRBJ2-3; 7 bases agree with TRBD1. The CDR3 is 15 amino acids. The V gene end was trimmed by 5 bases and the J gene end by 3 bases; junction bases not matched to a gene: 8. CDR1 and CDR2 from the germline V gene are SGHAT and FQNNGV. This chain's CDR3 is CASSLGDSPTDTQYF. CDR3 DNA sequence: TGTGCCAGCAGCCTAGGGGACAGCCCGACAGATACGCAGTATTTT.

CDR3 region: CSVVSRVSYEQYF. The CDR3 DNA sequence: TGCAGCGTTGTAAGCAGGGTCTCCTACGAGCAGTACTTC. The J gene is TRBJ2-7, the V gene TRBV29-1; perhaps TRBD1 as D (5 bases). The V gene's germline CDR1 is SQVTM and CDR2 ANQGSEA. V lost 4 bases and J lost 0, with 10 bases in between. The CDR3 runs 13 residues.

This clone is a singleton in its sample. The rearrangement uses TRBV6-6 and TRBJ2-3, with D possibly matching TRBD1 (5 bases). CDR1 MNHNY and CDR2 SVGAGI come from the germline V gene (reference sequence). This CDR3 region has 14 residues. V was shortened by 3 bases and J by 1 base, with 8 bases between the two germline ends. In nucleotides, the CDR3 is TGTGCCAGCAGTTATGCCAGGGGCACAGATACGCAGTATTTT. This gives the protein CASSYARGTDTQYF.

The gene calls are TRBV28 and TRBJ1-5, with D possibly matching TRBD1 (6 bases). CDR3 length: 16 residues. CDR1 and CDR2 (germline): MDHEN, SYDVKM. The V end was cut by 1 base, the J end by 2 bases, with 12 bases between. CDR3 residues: CASSLSGVERNQPQHF. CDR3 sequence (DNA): TGTGCCAGCAGTTTATCAGGGGTTGAGCGCAATCAGCCCCAGCATTTT.

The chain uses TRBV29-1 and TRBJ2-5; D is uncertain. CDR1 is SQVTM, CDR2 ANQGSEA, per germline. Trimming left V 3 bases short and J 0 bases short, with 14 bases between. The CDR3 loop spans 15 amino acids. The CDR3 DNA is TGCAGCGTTGAGAGTTCACGGGTGTACCAAGAGACCCAGTACTTC. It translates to CSVESSRVYQETQYF.

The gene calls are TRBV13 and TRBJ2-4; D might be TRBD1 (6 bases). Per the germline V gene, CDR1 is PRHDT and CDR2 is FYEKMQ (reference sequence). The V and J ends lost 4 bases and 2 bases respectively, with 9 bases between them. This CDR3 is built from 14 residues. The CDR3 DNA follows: TGTGCCAGCAGCTCTCAGGGGTCCAAAAACATTCAGTACTTC. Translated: CASSSQGSKNIQYF. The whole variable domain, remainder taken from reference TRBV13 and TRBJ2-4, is AAGVIQSPRHLIKEKRETATLKCYPIPRHDTVYWYQQGPGQDPQFLISFYEKMQSDKGSIPDRFSAQQFSDYHSELNMSSLELGDSALYFCASSSQGSKNIQYFGAGTRLSVL.

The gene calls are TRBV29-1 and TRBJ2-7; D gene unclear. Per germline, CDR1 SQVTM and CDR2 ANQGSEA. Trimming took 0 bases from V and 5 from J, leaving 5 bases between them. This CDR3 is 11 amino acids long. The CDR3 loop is CSVEDGNEQYF. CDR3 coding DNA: TGCAGCGTTGAAGATGGCAACGAGCAGTACTTC.

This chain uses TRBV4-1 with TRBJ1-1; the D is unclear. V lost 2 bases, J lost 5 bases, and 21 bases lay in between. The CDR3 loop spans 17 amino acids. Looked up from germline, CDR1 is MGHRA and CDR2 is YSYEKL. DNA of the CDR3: TGCGCCAGCAGCCAACCCGAGTGGGCAGGCCTCTTTACTGAAGCTTTCTTT. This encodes CASSQPEWAGLFTEAFF.

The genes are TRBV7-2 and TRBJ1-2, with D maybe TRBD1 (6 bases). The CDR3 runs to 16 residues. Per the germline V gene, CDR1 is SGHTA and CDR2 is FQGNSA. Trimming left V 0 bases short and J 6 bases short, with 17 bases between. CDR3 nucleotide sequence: TGTGCCAGCAGCTTAGCGTACCATCGGGGGGCACATGGCTACACCTTC. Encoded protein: CASSLAYHRGAHGYTF. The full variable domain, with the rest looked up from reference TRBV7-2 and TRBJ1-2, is GAGVSQSPSNKVTEKGKDVELRCDPISGHTALYWYRQSLGQGLEFLIYFQGNSAPDKSGLPSDRFSAERTGGSVSTLTIQRTQQEDSAVYLCASSLAYHRGAHGYTFGSGTRLTVV.

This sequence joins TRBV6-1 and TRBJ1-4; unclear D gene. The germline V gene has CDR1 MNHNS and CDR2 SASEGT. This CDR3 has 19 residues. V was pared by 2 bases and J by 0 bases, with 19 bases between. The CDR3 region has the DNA TGTGCCAGCAGTGAATCCACCGGACGGTATATGGCAACTAATGAAAAACTGTTTTTT. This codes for CASSESTGRYMATNEKLFF.

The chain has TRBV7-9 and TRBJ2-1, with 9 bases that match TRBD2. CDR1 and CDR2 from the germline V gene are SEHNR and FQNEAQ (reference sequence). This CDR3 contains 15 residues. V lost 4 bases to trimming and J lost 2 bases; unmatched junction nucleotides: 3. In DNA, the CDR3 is TGTGCCAGCAGCTCCGCTAGCGGGGCCTACAATGAGCAGTTCTTC. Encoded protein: CASSSASGAYNEQFF.

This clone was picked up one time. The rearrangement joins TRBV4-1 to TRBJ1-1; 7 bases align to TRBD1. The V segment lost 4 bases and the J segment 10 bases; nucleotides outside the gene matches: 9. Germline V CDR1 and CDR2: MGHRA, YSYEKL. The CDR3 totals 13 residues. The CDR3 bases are TGCGCCAGCAGCCCTTTAGGGGGACAGACAGCTTTCTTT. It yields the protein CASSPLGGQTAFF.

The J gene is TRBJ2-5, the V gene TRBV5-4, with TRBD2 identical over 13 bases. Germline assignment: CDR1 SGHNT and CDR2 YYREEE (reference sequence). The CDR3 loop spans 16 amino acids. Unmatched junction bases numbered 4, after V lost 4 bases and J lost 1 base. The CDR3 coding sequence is TGTGCCAGCAGCCCAGGACTAGCGGGAGTCCAAGAGACCCAGTACTTC. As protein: CASSPGLAGVQETQYF.

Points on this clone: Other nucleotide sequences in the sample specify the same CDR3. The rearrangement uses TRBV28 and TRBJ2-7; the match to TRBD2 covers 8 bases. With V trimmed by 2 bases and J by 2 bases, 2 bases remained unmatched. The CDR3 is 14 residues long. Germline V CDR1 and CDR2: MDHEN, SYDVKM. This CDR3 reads CASSLLAGAYEQYF. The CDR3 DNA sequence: TGTGCCAGCAGTTTACTAGCGGGCGCCTACGAGCAGTACTTC.

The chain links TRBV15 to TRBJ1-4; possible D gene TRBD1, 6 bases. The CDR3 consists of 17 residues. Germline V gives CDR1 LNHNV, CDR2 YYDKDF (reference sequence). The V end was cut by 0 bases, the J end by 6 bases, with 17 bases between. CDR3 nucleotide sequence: TGTGCCACCAGCAGAGATCTTGTAAGGGGGAGGGATGAAAAACTGTTTTTT. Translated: CATSRDLVRGRDEKLFF.

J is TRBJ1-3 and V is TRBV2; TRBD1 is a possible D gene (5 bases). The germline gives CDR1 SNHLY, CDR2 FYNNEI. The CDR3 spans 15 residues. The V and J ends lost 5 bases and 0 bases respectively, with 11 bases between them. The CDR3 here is CASSQQVPSGNTIYF. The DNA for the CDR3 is TGTGCCAGCAGTCAACAGGTCCCCTCTGGAAACACCATATATTTT.